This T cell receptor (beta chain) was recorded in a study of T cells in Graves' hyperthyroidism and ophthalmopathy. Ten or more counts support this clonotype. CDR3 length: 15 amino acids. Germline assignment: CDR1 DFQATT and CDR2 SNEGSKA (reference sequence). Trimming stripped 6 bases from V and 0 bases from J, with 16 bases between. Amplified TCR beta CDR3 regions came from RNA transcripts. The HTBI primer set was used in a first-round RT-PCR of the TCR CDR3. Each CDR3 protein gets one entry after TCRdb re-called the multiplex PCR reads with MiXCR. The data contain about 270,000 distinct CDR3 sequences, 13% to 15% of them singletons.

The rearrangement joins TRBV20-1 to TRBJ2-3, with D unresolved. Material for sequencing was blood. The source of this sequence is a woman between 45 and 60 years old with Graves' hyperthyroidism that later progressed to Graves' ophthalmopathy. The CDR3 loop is CSATGPQLSTDTQYF. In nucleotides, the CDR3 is TGCAGTGCGACCGGACCCCAACTAAGCACAGATACGCAGTATTTT.